This record covers a single T cell receptor beta chain. What it binds is unknown. A much larger clone is a single base away; this may be a read error. The CDR3 length is 15 residues. V shed 2 bases and J 1 base; nucleotides not matched to a gene: 2. Germline CDR1 is SGHNT and CDR2 is YYREEE (reference sequence). Each CDR3 protein is one row after TCRdb ran MiXCR on the reads. The data show 450,000 to 600,000 distinct CDR3 sequences, around 30% seen once. This entry is derived from a study of T cell repertoires in cytomegalovirus infection. Study summary: HLA-C-restricted CMV epitopes, recently identified, and well-studied HLA-B-restricted ones were used by the study. Public signatures in TCR beta pointed to CMV infection and matching HLA type.

This sample comprised cultured PBMCs, obtained from culture after CMV antigen stimulation. The J gene is TRBJ2-2, the V gene TRBV5-4, with 7 positions matching TRBD2. This clonotype originated in a human donor in good health (CMV status not recorded). Some clones in this sample may be carry-over from other donors' samples. The CDR3 region has the DNA TGTGCCAGCAGCTTCGGCGGGAGGAACACCGGGGAGCTGTTTTTT. Encoded protein: CASSFGGRNTGELFF. The full variable domain, with the rest looked up from reference TRBV5-4 and TRBJ2-2, is ETGVTQSPTHLIKTRGQQVTLRCSSQSGHNTVSWYQQALGQGPQFIFQYYREEENGRGNFPPRFSGLQFPNYSSELNVNALELDDSALYLCASSFGGRNTGELFFGEGSRLTVL.